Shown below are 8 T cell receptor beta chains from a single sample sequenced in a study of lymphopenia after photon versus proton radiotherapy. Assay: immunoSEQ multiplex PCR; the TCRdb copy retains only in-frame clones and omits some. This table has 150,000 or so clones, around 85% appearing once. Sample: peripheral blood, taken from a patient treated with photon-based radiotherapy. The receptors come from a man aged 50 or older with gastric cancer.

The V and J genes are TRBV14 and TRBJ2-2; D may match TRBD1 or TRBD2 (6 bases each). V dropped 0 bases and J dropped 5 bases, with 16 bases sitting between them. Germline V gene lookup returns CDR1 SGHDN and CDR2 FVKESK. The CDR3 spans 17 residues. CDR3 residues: CASSQDRGQVGTGELFF. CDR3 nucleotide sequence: TGTGCCAGCAGCCAAGATCGGGGGCAGGTGGGGACCGGGGAGCTGTTTTTT.

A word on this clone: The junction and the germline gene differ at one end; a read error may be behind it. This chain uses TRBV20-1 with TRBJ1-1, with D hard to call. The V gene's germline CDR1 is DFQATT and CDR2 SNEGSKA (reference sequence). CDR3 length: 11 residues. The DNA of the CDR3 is TGCAGTGCTCGAGAGAACACTGAAGCTTTCTTT. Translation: CSARENTEAFF.

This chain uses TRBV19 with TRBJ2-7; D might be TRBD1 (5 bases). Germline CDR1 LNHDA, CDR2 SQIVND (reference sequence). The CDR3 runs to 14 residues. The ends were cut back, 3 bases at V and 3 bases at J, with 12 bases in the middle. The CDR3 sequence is CASSMFLGVYEQYF. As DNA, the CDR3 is TGTGCCAGTAGTATGTTTTTAGGGGTCTACGAGCAGTACTTC.

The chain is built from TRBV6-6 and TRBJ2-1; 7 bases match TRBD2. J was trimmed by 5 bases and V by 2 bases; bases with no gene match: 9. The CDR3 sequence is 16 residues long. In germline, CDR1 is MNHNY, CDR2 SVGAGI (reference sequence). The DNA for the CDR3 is TGTGCCAGCAGTTACAGAGGACTAGACCAGAACAATGAGCAGTTCTTC. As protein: CASSYRGLDQNNEQFF.

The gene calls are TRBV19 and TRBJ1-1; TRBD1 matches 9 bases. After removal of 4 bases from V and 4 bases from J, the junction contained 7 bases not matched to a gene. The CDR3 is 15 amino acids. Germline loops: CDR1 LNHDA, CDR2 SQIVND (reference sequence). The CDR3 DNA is TGTGCCAGTAGTACGGGGACAGGGTTTATCACTGAAGCTTTCTTT. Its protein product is CASSTGTGFITEAFF. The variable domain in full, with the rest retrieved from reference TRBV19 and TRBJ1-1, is DGGITQSPKYLFRKEGQNVTLSCEQNLNHDAMYWYRQDPGQGLRLIYYSQIVNDFQKGDIAEGYSVSREKKESFPLTVTSAQKNPTAFYLCASSTGTGFITEAFFGQGTRLTVV.

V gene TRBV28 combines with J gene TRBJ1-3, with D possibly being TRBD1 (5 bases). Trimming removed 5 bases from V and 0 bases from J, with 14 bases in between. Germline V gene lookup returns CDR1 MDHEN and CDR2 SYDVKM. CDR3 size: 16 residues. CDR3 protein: CASSRWGVVSGNTIYF. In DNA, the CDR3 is TGTGCCAGCAGTCGATGGGGGGTCGTCTCTGGAAACACCATATATTTT.

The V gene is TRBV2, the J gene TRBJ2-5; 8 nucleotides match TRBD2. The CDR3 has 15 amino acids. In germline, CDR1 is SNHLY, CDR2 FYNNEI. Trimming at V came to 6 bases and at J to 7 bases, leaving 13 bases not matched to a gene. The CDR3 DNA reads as TGTGCCAGCAGCAAGGAGCGGGAGAAAGGTGGGACCCAGTACTTC. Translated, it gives CASSKEREKGGTQYF.

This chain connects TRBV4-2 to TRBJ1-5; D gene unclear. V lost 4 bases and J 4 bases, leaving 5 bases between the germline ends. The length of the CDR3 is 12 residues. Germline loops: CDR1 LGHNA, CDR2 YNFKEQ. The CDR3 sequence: CASSLQNQPQHF. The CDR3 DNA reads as TGTGCCAGCAGCCTACAAAATCAGCCCCAGCATTTT.